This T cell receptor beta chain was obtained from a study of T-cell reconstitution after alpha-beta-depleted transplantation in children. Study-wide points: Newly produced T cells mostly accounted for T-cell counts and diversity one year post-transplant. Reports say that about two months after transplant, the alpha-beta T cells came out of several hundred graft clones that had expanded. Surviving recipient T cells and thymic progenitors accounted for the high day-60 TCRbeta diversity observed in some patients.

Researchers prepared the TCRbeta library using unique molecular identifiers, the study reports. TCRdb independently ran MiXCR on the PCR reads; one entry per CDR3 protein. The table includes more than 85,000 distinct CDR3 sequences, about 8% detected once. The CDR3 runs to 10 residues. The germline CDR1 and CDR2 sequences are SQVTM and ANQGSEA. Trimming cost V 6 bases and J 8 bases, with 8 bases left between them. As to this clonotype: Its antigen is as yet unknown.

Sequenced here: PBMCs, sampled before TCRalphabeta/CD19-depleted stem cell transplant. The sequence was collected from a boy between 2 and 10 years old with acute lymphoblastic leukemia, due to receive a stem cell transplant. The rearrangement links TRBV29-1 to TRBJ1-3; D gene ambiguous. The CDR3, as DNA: TGCAGCGTCCTCGAGGACACCATATATTTT. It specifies CSVLEDTIYF.